This T cell receptor beta chain was sequenced in a study of shared T cell receptors in the human thymus (dated by TCRdb to about 2021). In terms of the full investigation: The study investigated the way shared, self-reactive T-cell receptor alpha chains are produced in the human thymus.

Notes on this clone: What antigen it recognizes has not been identified. Base quality data are lacking; no much larger clone is found one base away.

Reading from cysteine to phenylalanine, the CDR3 counts 14 amino acids. Only the CDR3 part of the read is kept: 42 bases, read in frame from the first base. Ends trimmed: V by 5 bases, J by 4 bases; bases unmatched to a gene: 6. Looking up the germline V gene yields CDR1 SGHNT and CDR2 YENEEA. Library construction relied on the immunoSEQ multiplex PCR assay. TCRdb mirrors the immuneACCESS table, restricted to in-frame sequences. Some clones are absent from its copies; in checked studies, under half trace to an unresolved V gene, and the reason for the others is unknown. Recorded for this sample are 600,000 to 900,000 clones; 70% to 90% of them occurred a single time. Of the sample, around 0.01% is held by the ten largest clones. In addition, the sample was reused for a study of human thymus T cells. The other study reports the following: Immunologically healthy infants undergoing open corrective cardiac surgery for congenital heart defects in Finland were used as donors. Thymus tissue was obtained as surgical resects removed during corrective cardiac surgery. Biased V and J gene segment usage appeared to be present in both thymic and peripheral blood repertoires. Highly overlapping thymic TCR repertoires among unrelated individuals were reported in the related research. The study used under 10 infant thymus samples plus four related peripheral blood samples to characterize TCR alpha and beta repertoires. The infant donors were about 7 to 250 days old, and the cohort included five or six males and a couple of females. Thymocytes were released mechanically from tissue and stored at -70 °C as pellets of roughly 9.5-31 million cells. Genomic DNA was extracted from frozen cell pellets with a QIAsymphony instrument. Using the immunoSEQ multiplex PCR assay, the TCRB and TCRAD loci were amplified from a standardized quantity of quality-controlled genomic DNA. The V(D)J region was spanned by amplicons of a length sufficient to cover the CDR3 and to identify V and J genes. The commercial immunoSEQ service was used to sequence amplicons on an Illumina platform. Primer bias and sequencing errors were corrected as previously described, and TCRAD and TCRB were defined on the basis of the IMGT database. Analysis of the repertoires was done with immunoSEQ Analyzer 3.0 and VDJTools and included basic statistics, V/J segment usage, diversity estimates, rarefaction and pairwise overlap. Chao1, ChaoE, Efron-Thisted, Shannon and inverse Simpson indices were used to estimate diversity, which was also estimated on datasets down-sampled to the smallest sample. Repertoire overlap was assessed by strict matching of CDR3 nucleotide sequence, V gene and J gene, and clustering was done by Jaccard-based multidimensional scaling. On average, about 730,000 unique TCRB clonotypes were obtained from thymus samples, compared with about 86,000 from blood samples.

Source material: thymocytes. This receptor was taken from a girl under two years old with a congenital heart defect. Donor details come from another sample of the same person, matched by shared clones. This receptor chain uses TRBV11-3 and TRBJ2-7, and TRBD1 matches 9 of the central bases. The CDR3 loop reads CASSRTGEGYEQYF. In nucleotides, the sequence is TGTGCCAGCAGCCGGACAGGGGAAGGGTACGAGCAGTACTTC.